These 4 T cell receptor beta chains share one sample of origin, sequenced in a study of blood T cell repertoires in COVID-19. The assay was immunoSEQ multiplex PCR, and TCRdb's table has in-frame clones only and misses some. The sample carries tens of thousands of clones, 70% to 90% recorded once. Source material: peripheral blood. The receptors derive from a human donor in a cohort sampled during active COVID-19.

V usage is TRBV9 and J usage is TRBJ2-2; the D gene is possibly TRBD1 (5 bases). The germline CDR1 and CDR2 sequences are SGDLS and YYNGEE. V was shortened by 0 bases and J by 3 bases, with 12 bases between the two germline ends. The CDR3 covers 16 residues. The CDR3 sequence: CASSVVSGLDTGELFF. CDR3 in DNA: TGTGCCAGCAGCGTAGTCTCAGGGTTAGACACCGGGGAGCTGTTTTTT.

The V gene is TRBV19, the J gene TRBJ1-1; 11 bases match TRBD1. Germline V gene sequence: CDR1 LNHDA, CDR2 SQIVND (reference sequence). The CDR3 runs to 19 residues. Trimming cost V 2 bases and J 4 bases; bases outside gene matches: 15. The DNA of the CDR3 is TGTGCCAGTAGTATATCCACTGGACAGGGGGCGTTTGTTAGCACTGAAGCTTTCTTT. The encoded protein is CASSISTGQGAFVSTEAFF.

V usage is TRBV11-3 and J usage is TRBJ2-1; 9 bases match TRBD2. V shed 6 bases and J 8 bases; nucleotides not matched to a gene: 8. CDR3 length: 14 residues. Germline V CDR1 and CDR2: SGHNT, YENEEA. In nucleotides, the CDR3 is TGTGCCAGCAGTTTCCGGACTAGCGTGGATGAGCAGTTCTTC. It yields the protein CASSFRTSVDEQFF. The full variable domain, in which reference TRBV11-3 and TRBJ2-1 provide the parts outside the CDR3, is EAGVVQSPRYKIIEKKQPVAFWCNPISGHNTLYWYLQNLGQGPELLIRYENEEAVDDSQLPKDRFSAERLKGVDSTLKIQPAELGDSAVYLCASSFRTSVDEQFFGPGTRLTVL.

This chain uses TRBV6-4 with TRBJ2-1; 10 bases are shared with TRBD2. Germline CDR1 reads MRHNA; CDR2 reads SNTAGT. The V segment lost 6 bases and the J segment 0 bases; nucleotides outside the gene matches: 2. The CDR3 consists of 15 residues. The DNA for the CDR3 is TGTGCCAGCAGCAAGCGGGGGGGCTCCTACAATGAGCAGTTCTTC. It yields the protein CASSKRGGSYNEQFF.